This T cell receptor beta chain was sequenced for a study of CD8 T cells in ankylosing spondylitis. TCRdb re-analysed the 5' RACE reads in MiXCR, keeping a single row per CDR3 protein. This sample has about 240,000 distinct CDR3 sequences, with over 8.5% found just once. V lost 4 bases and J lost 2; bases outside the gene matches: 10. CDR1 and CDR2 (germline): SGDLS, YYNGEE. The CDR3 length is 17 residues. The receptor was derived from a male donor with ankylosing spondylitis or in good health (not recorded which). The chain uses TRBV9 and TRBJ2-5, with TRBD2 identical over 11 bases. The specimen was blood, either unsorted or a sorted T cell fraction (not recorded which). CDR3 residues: CASSPRGGLAEQETQYF. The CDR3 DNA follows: TGTGCCAGCAGCCCCCGAGGGGGACTAGCGGAACAAGAGACCCAGTACTTC. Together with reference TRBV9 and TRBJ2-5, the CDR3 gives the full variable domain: DSGVTQTPKHLITATGQRVTLRCSPRSGDLSVYWYQQSLDQGLQFLIQYYNGEERAKGNILERFSAQQFPDLHSELNLSSLELGDSALYFCASSPRGGLAEQETQYFGPGTRLLVL.